The 17 T cell receptor beta chains reported below all come from one sample, sequenced in a study of blood T cell repertoires in COVID-19. Here immunoSEQ multiplex PCR was the method, and the copy in TCRdb shows in-frame clones only, minus some. The sample contains approximately 210,000 clones, 83% of which appear only once. Source material: peripheral blood. Source of these receptors: a woman aged 40 to 55 with active or convalescent COVID-19.

V is TRBV24-1 and J is TRBJ1-4; 8 positions agree with TRBD1. The CDR3 has 14 amino acids. Germline trimming cut 3 bases from V and 11 bases from J; bases unmatched to any gene: 7. CDR1 KGHDR and CDR2 SFDVKD come from the germline V gene. CDR3 residues: CATSDVDRGGKLFF. The CDR3 nucleotides are TGTGCCACCAGTGATGTTGACAGGGGTGGGAAACTGTTTTTT.

The chain links TRBV19 to TRBJ1-2, with 7 bases lining up with TRBD1. The ends lost 10 bases at V and 2 bases at J; junction bases unmatched: 7. There are 13 residues in the CDR3. CDR1 is LNHDA and CDR2 is SQIVND in the germline V gene (reference sequence). The CDR3 protein is CATSVTGNYGYTF. CDR3 nucleotide sequence: TGTGCCACCTCGGTGACAGGGAACTATGGCTACACCTTC. Full variable domain (outside the CDR3, taken from reference TRBV19 and TRBJ1-2): DGGITQSPKYLFRKEGQNVTLSCEQNLNHDAMYWYRQDPGQGLRLIYYSQIVNDFQKGDIAEGYSVSREKKESFPLTVTSAQKNPTAFYLCATSVTGNYGYTFGSGTRLTVV.

The chain employs TRBV6-1 and TRBJ1-4; D remains ambiguous. V lost 0 bases and J lost 5, with 13 bases in between. The CDR3 length is 16 residues. Germline CDR1 and CDR2: MNHNS and SASEGT. Written as DNA, the CDR3 is TGTGCCAGCAGTGAAGCCCGGGCCCGGGGAAATGAAAAACTGTTTTTT. It codes for CASSEARARGNEKLFF.

The V call is TRBV11-1, the J call TRBJ2-1; 9 bases fit TRBD2. The CDR3 has 15 amino acids. The trim removed 5 bases at V and 5 bases at J, leaving 7 bases unmatched. Germline CDR1 and CDR2: SGHAT and FQDESV (reference sequence). The CDR3 protein is CASSPGTSSNNEQFF. For the CDR3, the DNA is TGTGCCAGCAGCCCCGGGACTAGCAGTAACAATGAGCAGTTCTTC.

This clone was picked up many times. V is TRBV25-1 and J is TRBJ2-1, with 7 bases lining up with TRBD2. The CDR3 length is 15 residues. The V and J ends lost 5 bases and 6 bases, in that order; junction bases with no gene match: 10. Germline CDR1 is MGHDK and CDR2 is SYGVNS. This CDR3 is CASSRGEGSGNEQFF. The DNA for the CDR3 is TGTGCCAGCAGTCGGGGGGAGGGCTCGGGCAATGAGCAGTTCTTC. Drawing the rest from reference TRBV25-1 and TRBJ2-1, the complete variable domain is EADIYQTPRYLVIGTGKKITLECSQTMGHDKMYWYQQDPGMELHLIHYSYGVNSTEKGDLSSESTVSRIRTEHFPLTLESARPSHTSQYLCASSRGEGSGNEQFFGPGTRLTVL.

The DNA of the CDR3 is TGTGCCATCAGTGCAAGGACTAGCGGGGTATCGGATACGCAGTATTTT. It is translated as CAISARTSGVSDTQYF. The chain links TRBV10-3 to TRBJ2-3; 12 bases align to TRBD2. With 4 bases clipped from V and 6 bases from J, the junction kept 8 bases outside the gene matches. Germline lookup yields CDR1 ENHRY and CDR2 SYGVKD. The CDR3 has 16 amino acids.

The rearrangement uses TRBV7-9 and TRBJ2-7; 8 bases agree with TRBD2. V gave up 4 bases and J gave up 3 bases; unmatched junction bases: 5. This CDR3 is built from 14 residues. CDR1 and CDR2 (germline): SEHNR, FQNEAQ (reference sequence). CDR3 sequence (DNA): TGTGCCAGCAGCTCCCGGGGGGGAATCTACGAGCAGTACTTC. It specifies CASSSRGGIYEQYF.

This chain uses TRBV5-6 with TRBJ2-7; a possible D gene is TRBD1 (5 bases). The CDR3 is 13 residues long. Germline V lookup: CDR1 SGHDT, CDR2 YYEEEE. Trimming took off 4 bases at V and 3 bases at J, with 11 bases between the two ends. CDR3 nucleotide sequence: TGTGCCAGCAGCGACAGAGTACTCTACGAGCAGTACTTC. It is translated as CASSDRVLYEQYF.

CDR3 sequence: CSVDRTSGSKVDEQFF. CDR3 in DNA: TGCAGCGTTGACCGGACTAGCGGGTCAAAAGTCGATGAGCAGTTCTTC. The V and J genes are TRBV29-1 and TRBJ2-1; 11 bases agree with TRBD2. In germline, CDR1 is SQVTM, CDR2 ANQGSEA. The V and J ends lost 3 bases and 8 bases, in that order; junction bases with no gene match: 12. This CDR3 has 16 amino acids.

The rearrangement joins TRBV28 to TRBJ2-4; 8 bases agree with TRBD1. The CDR3 sequence is 14 residues long. The germline V gene encodes CDR1 MDHEN and CDR2 SYDVKM. Trimming took 5 bases from V and 9 from J; bases not matched to a gene: 9. The CDR3 reads CASSKTGAGAIQYF. CDR3 coding DNA: TGTGCCAGCAGTAAGACAGGGGCCGGGGCCATTCAGTACTTC.

The chain has TRBV4-1 and TRBJ2-7; possibly TRBD1 for D (5 bases). This CDR3 region has 17 residues. The germline V gene encodes CDR1 MGHRA and CDR2 YSYEKL. V lost 1 base, J lost 5 bases, and 21 bases lay in between. In nucleotides, the CDR3 is TGCGCCAGCAGCCAAGTGACAAGGGGCGCAGGTTCGGACGAGCAGTACTTC. Encoded protein: CASSQVTRGAGSDEQYF.

The chain recombines TRBV14 with TRBJ1-2; D remains ambiguous. The germline gives CDR1 SGHDN, CDR2 FVKESK. There are 15 residues in the CDR3. The V end lost 3 bases, the J end lost 4 bases, and 15 bases lay between the germline ends. The CDR3 nucleotides read TGTGCCAGCAGCCAGGGCCTGACAAAAGCCTATGGCTACACCTTC. It yields the protein CASSQGLTKAYGYTF. The whole variable domain, remainder taken from reference TRBV14 and TRBJ1-2, is EAGVTQFPSHSVIEKGQTVTLRCDPISGHDNLYWYRRVMGKEIKFLLHFVKESKQDESGMPNNRFLAERTGGTYSTLKVQPAELEDSGVYFCASSQGLTKAYGYTFGSGTRLTVV.

This clone appeared once. This chain connects TRBV12-3 or TRBV12-4 to TRBJ1-2; 7 positions match TRBD1. Trimming removed 6 bases from V and 8 bases from J; junction bases left unmatched: 3. The CDR3 totals 11 residues. The CDR3 nucleotides are TGTGCCAGCAGCGCCAGGGGGGGCTACACCTTC. It specifies CASSARGGYTF.

There are many counts of this clone. The rearrangement links TRBV11-3 to TRBJ2-1, with TRBD2 as a possible D gene (5 bases). The germline V gene has CDR1 SGHNT and CDR2 YENEEA. V was pared by 1 base and J by 10 bases, with 14 bases between. The CDR3 length is 14 residues. The CDR3 sequence is CASSLVRELPEQFF. The CDR3 DNA reads TGTGCCAGCAGCTTAGTCCGGGAACTCCCAGAGCAGTTCTTC.

This chain joins TRBV18 and TRBJ1-2; D is uncertain. The germline V gene encodes CDR1 KGHSH and CDR2 LQKENI. V lost 6 bases and J 4 bases, leaving 12 bases between the germline ends. CDR3 length: 13 amino acids. CDR3 bases: TGTGCCAGCTCTCCCACGGGGAGCTATGGCTACACCTTC. This encodes CASSPTGSYGYTF.

This clone was detected once. The CDR3 region has the DNA TGTGCCAGCAGGACAGGGGTCGATAACTATGGCTACACCTTC. Translation gives CASRTGVDNYGYTF. The chain carries TRBV6-5 and TRBJ1-2; 8 bases align to TRBD1. The J segment lost 1 base and the V segment lost 6 bases, leaving 4 bases of the junction unmatched. Germline CDR1 is MNHEY and CDR2 is SVGAGI. The CDR3 is 14 residues long.

This chain joins TRBV19 and TRBJ2-7; unclear D gene. Deletions cut 4 bases from V and 4 bases from J, with 14 bases between. This CDR3 is 14 amino acids long. Germline-derived CDR1 and CDR2 are LNHDA and SQIVND (reference sequence). The CDR3 region has the DNA TGTGCCAGTAGTACTTGGCCCCAGACTTACGAGCAGTACTTC. This translates into CASSTWPQTYEQYF.